What follows are 10 T cell receptor beta chains derived from one specimen sequenced in a study of T cell responses to AZD1222 COVID-19 vaccine. Repertoires were generated with immunoSEQ multiplex PCR, while TCRdb's copy carries only in-frame clones and drops some. This sample has over 100,000 clones; 88% occur once, and the top ten carry 10% to 15%. The specimen was peripheral blood, collected on day 0 of MenACWY control vaccination. Receptors originate from an adult in good health.

The chain is built from TRBV9 and TRBJ1-3, with a weak D call TRBD1 (5 bases). Germline CDR1 is SGDLS and CDR2 is YYNGEE. The V end was cut by 0 bases, the J end by 0 bases, with 10 bases between. The CDR3 contains 16 residues. CDR3: CASSVEPGGSGNTIYF. CDR3 nucleotide sequence: TGTGCCAGCAGCGTAGAGCCCGGGGGCTCTGGAAACACCATATATTTT.

V and J are TRBV9 and TRBJ2-2; D possibly corresponds to TRBD2 (5 bases). Trimming shortened V by 2 bases and J by 6 bases, and 11 bases separated the two germline ends. In germline, CDR1 is SGDLS, CDR2 YYNGEE. The CDR3 spans 14 residues. This CDR3 reads CASSVGAVAGELFF. The CDR3 region has the DNA TGTGCCAGCAGCGTCGGAGCGGTTGCCGGGGAGCTGTTTTTT.

This rearrangement joins TRBV6-5 to TRBJ2-2, with D possibly being TRBD2 (5 bases). The CDR3 has 15 residues. The V and J ends lost 5 bases and 4 bases respectively, with 14 bases between them. CDR1 is MNHEY and CDR2 is SVGAGI in the germline V gene. The DNA of the CDR3 is TGTGCCAGCAGTCCCTCCCTTGGGAGCACCGGGGAGCTGTTTTTT. Amino acid sequence: CASSPSLGSTGELFF.

The rearrangement uses TRBV5-1 and TRBJ2-2, with D perhaps being TRBD1 or TRBD2 (5 bases each). The germline V gene encodes CDR1 SGHRS and CDR2 YFSETQ. V was trimmed by 7 bases and J by 6 bases, leaving 16 bases between them. This CDR3 is 14 amino acids long. The CDR3 nucleotides read TGCGCCAGCGCCCGTGTGGGGGAAGCCGGGGAGCTGTTTTTT. Protein: CASARVGEAGELFF.

CDR3: CASSYEVGEGRSYEQYF. Written as DNA, the CDR3 is TGTGCCAGCAGTTATGAGGTTGGGGAGGGACGATCCTACGAGCAGTACTTC. The V call is TRBV6-2 or TRBV6-3, the J call TRBJ2-7; the match to TRBD2 covers 7 bases. Trimming removed 3 bases from V and 1 base from J; junction bases left unmatched: 12. CDR1 and CDR2 from the germline V gene are MNHEY and SVGEGT. The CDR3 extends over 17 amino acids.

The rearrangement uses TRBV7-2 and TRBJ2-7; D might be TRBD1 (7 bases). Germline V gene sequence: CDR1 SGHTA, CDR2 FQGNSA. This CDR3 is 14 amino acids long. The V end was cut by 5 bases, the J end by 1 base, with 12 bases between. The CDR3 reads CASSPQGTSYEQYF. In nucleotides, the CDR3 is TGTGCCAGCAGCCCACAGGGGACTTCCTACGAGCAGTACTTC. The full variable domain, with the rest looked up from reference TRBV7-2 and TRBJ2-7, is GAGVSQSPSNKVTEKGKDVELRCDPISGHTALYWYRQSLGQGLEFLIYFQGNSAPDKSGLPSDRFSAERTGGSVSTLTIQRTQQEDSAVYLCASSPQGTSYEQYFGPGTRLTVT.

The V gene is TRBV10-3, the J gene TRBJ2-5; D is possibly TRBD2 (6 bases). Between the trimmed V and J ends, which lost 4 bases and 5 bases, there was a span of 11 bases. The CDR3 is made up of 13 amino acids. CDR1 and CDR2 from the germline V gene are ENHRY and SYGVKD. The DNA for the CDR3 is TGTGCCATCAGTGCGGGGGAGAGGGAGACCCAGTACTTC. It yields the protein CAISAGERETQYF.

A single count supports this clone. The chain combines TRBV18 with TRBJ1-1; D not resolved. CDR1 and CDR2 (germline): KGHSH, LQKENI. The CDR3 contains 14 residues. Trimming removed 3 bases from V and 4 bases from J, with 12 bases in between. The CDR3, as DNA: TGTGCCAGCTCACCCTCCAGTGCACGCACTGAAGCTTTCTTT. Protein sequence: CASSPSSARTEAFF.

This chain uses TRBV5-1 with TRBJ1-4; possible D gene TRBD1, 6 bases. Trimming cost V 4 bases and J 3 bases, with 13 bases left between them. Germline V CDR1 and CDR2: SGHRS, YFSETQ. The CDR3 covers 15 residues. The CDR3 protein is CASSQVWGPNEKLFF. CDR3 in DNA: TGCGCCAGCAGCCAGGTCTGGGGGCCTAATGAAAAACTGTTTTTT. Looking up the rest from reference TRBV5-1 and TRBJ1-4 gives the full variable domain: KAGVTQTPRYLIKTRGQQVTLSCSPISGHRSVSWYQQTPGQGLQFLFEYFSETQRNKGNFPGRFSGRQFSNSRSEMNVSTLELGDSALYLCASSQVWGPNEKLFFGSGTQLSVL.

The V gene is TRBV24-1, the J gene TRBJ2-3; 9 bases match TRBD2. This CDR3 spans 15 amino acids. J gave up 0 bases and V 6 bases, and 3 bases lay outside the gene matches. From germline, CDR1 is KGHDR and CDR2 SFDVKD. CDR3 sequence (DNA): TGTGCCACCAGTCCCACTAGCGGGAGCACAGATACGCAGTATTTT. Its translation: CATSPTSGSTDTQYF.